These 2 T cell receptor beta chains were sequenced from one sample in a study of blood T cell repertoires in COVID-19. TCRdb keeps only in-frame clones here, not all; method: immunoSEQ multiplex PCR. The repertoire has about 45,000 clones, over 75% of them found once; the top ten carry 31%. The sample taken for sequencing was peripheral blood. All receptors come from an elderly woman with acute or convalescent COVID-19.

This CDR3 is CASRPGQAQFDNEQFF. For the CDR3, the DNA is TGTGCCAGTAGGCCGGGACAGGCCCAATTTGACAATGAGCAGTTCTTC. The chain has TRBV19 and TRBJ2-1; the match to TRBD1 covers 8 bases. Germline trimming cut 6 bases from V and 5 bases from J; bases unmatched to any gene: 12. The CDR3 has 16 amino acids. Per germline, CDR1 LNHDA and CDR2 SQIVND (reference sequence).

By share of the sample, this clone is medium-sized. The chain has TRBV27 and TRBJ2-7; 9 positions agree with TRBD2. CDR1 MNHEY and CDR2 SMNVEV come from the germline V gene (reference sequence). The V segment lost 8 bases and the J segment 2 bases; nucleotides outside the gene matches: 7. The CDR3 contains 14 residues. CDR3 in DNA: TGTGCCAGCGGAGCCGGGACTAGCCCCTACGAGCAGTACTTC. The encoded protein is CASGAGTSPYEQYF.